The 11 T cell receptor beta chains presented below share a single source sample, sequenced in a study of blood T cells in healthy people across ages. Combining a sample-barcoded 5' primer with a J-beta primer mix, a second PCR ran for 7 to 11 cycles. TCRdb used MiXCR to reprocess the 5' RACE reads, holding one entry per CDR3 protein. The table has about 1.6 million distinct CDR3 sequences, about 32% seen once. Sequencing was done on a sample of blood. The receptor set was obtained from a woman younger than 45 in good health.

This rearrangement joins TRBV4-1 to TRBJ1-2; D is unresolved. V gave up 0 bases and J gave up 7 bases, with 12 bases separating them. Per the germline V gene, CDR1 is MGHRA and CDR2 is YSYEKL. This CDR3 contains 14 residues. The CDR3 loop reads CASSQDLVSGGYTF. The CDR3 DNA sequence: TGCGCCAGCAGCCAAGATCTGGTCTCAGGTGGCTACACCTTC.

This clonotype was found a few times. This sequence joins TRBV11-2 and TRBJ2-3; D is possibly TRBD1 (8 bases). Germline values: CDR1 SGHAT, CDR2 FQNNGV. The length of the CDR3 is 18 residues. The V end was cut by 2 bases, the J end by 1 base, with 19 bases between. CDR3 in DNA: TGTGCCAGCAGCTTACTGGGGGGGACAGGAAAGGGCACAGATACGCAGTATTTT. As protein: CASSLLGGTGKGTDTQYF.

This clonotype was counted a few times. The V and J genes are TRBV3-1 and TRBJ2-3; weak D call: TRBD2 (5 bases). Germline V gene data show CDR1 as LGHDT and CDR2 as YNNKEL (reference sequence). This CDR3 spans 15 amino acids. The V and J ends lost 0 bases and 1 base respectively, with 8 bases between them. CDR3 sequence (DNA): TGTGCCAGCAGCCAAGAACGAGCGGGCACAGATACGCAGTATTTT. The encoded protein is CASSQERAGTDTQYF.

The chain carries TRBV4-2 and TRBJ1-5, with D maybe TRBD1 (6 bases). Germline lookup yields CDR1 LGHNA and CDR2 YNFKEQ. The germline V and J ends were trimmed by 2 bases and 9 bases, with 17 bases remaining between them. The length of the CDR3 is 15 residues. The CDR3, as DNA: TGTGCCAGCAGCCAAACCCAGGACAGCGTCAGGCCCCAGCATTTT. Amino acids: CASSQTQDSVRPQHF.

This chain links TRBV2 with TRBJ2-3; 9 positions match TRBD1. The CDR3 is 15 residues long. V shed 3 bases, J shed 5 bases, and the junction held 6 bases outside the gene matches. Germline CDR1 and CDR2: SNHLY and FYNNEI. CDR3 coding DNA: TGTGCCAGCAGTGACTACAGGGGGCTTGAAGATACGCAGTATTTT. Protein sequence: CASSDYRGLEDTQYF.

The chain uses TRBV5-1 and TRBJ1-5; D is undetermined. The germline V gene encodes CDR1 SGHRS and CDR2 YFSETQ. The V and J ends lost 0 bases and 9 bases respectively, with 16 bases between them. This CDR3 region has 15 residues. CDR3 sequence reads: CASSLVPGRDRPQHF. The CDR3 DNA reads TGCGCCAGCAGCTTGGTGCCGGGAAGGGATCGGCCCCAGCATTTT.

This clonotype came up a few times. This rearrangement joins TRBV20-1 to TRBJ2-7; 10 nucleotides agree with TRBD2. Germline V lookup: CDR1 DFQATT, CDR2 SNEGSKA (reference sequence). The CDR3 is made up of 14 amino acids. The CDR3 loop is CGYLAGGLRTEQYF. In DNA form, the CDR3 reads TGCGGCTATTTAGCGGGAGGATTGAGGACCGAGCAGTACTTC.

V is TRBV5-1 and J is TRBJ2-2; 11 nucleotides line up with TRBD2. Losses at the gene ends were 4 bases for V and 7 bases for J; bases not matched to a gene: 12. This CDR3 region has 17 residues. The germline V gene has CDR1 SGHRS and CDR2 YFSETQ. The CDR3 region has the DNA TGCGCCAGCAGCAAATCTACTAGCGGGAGAGTGATCGGGGAGCTGTTTTTT. As protein: CASSKSTSGRVIGELFF.

This clonotype occurred once. This chain joins TRBV6-1 and TRBJ2-5, with 10 bases identical to TRBD2. The CDR3 runs to 17 residues. Per the germline V gene, CDR1 is MNHNS and CDR2 is SASEGT. The junction had 11 bases not matched to a gene; V was cut back by 6 bases and J by 1 base. CDR3 sequence: CASRAARTSGLQETQYF. The CDR3 DNA reads TGTGCCAGCAGGGCCGCCCGGACTAGCGGTCTCCAAGAGACCCAGTACTTC.

This chain connects TRBV3-1 to TRBJ2-2, with D possibly matching TRBD1 (5 bases). V shed 0 bases and J shed 7 bases, with 15 bases lying between them. Germline V gene lookup returns CDR1 LGHDT and CDR2 YNNKEL (reference sequence). The CDR3 contains 16 residues. The CDR3 region is CASSQDRGRVDGELFF. CDR3 DNA sequence: TGTGCCAGCAGCCAAGATCGAGGCAGGGTGGACGGGGAGCTGTTTTTT.

The chain couples TRBV14 to TRBJ1-1; D not certain. Germline V lookup: CDR1 SGHDN, CDR2 FVKESK. V lost 0 bases and J 6 bases, leaving 11 bases between the germline ends. The CDR3 runs to 14 residues. The CDR3 is CASSQDSIESEAFF. Here the CDR3 DNA reads TGTGCCAGCAGCCAAGATTCTATTGAGTCTGAAGCTTTCTTT. The entire variable domain, with the rest obtained from reference TRBV14 and TRBJ1-1, is as follows: EAGVTQFPSHSVIEKGQTVTLRCDPISGHDNLYWYRRVMGKEIKFLLHFVKESKQDESGMPNNRFLAERTGGTYSTLKVQPAELEDSGVYFCASSQDSIESEAFFGQGTRLTVV.